These 32 T cell receptor beta chains were sequenced from one sample in a study of post-analysis software for immune sequencing data. Overall study findings and caveats: About five TRBV segments occurring more often in patients than controls included TRBV5-6, TRBV5-1 and TRBV20-1.

Unique molecular identifiers were built into the TCR beta cDNA libraries. TCRdb processed the PCR reads anew with MiXCR; each CDR3 protein has one entry. The sample lists around 180,000 distinct CDR3 sequences; around 28% were seen once. For these receptors, no antigen is known. Sequenced sample: blood. The receptors here all came from a girl between 5 and 17 years old with multiple sclerosis.

This clonotype came up many times. The chain couples TRBV28 to TRBJ2-1; D remains unclear. Trimming stripped 2 bases from V and 2 bases from J, with 13 bases between. CDR1 is MDHEN, CDR2 SYDVKM, per germline. There are 16 residues in the CDR3. CDR3 coding DNA: TGTGCCAGCAGTTTAGACCTTGGGGATGCCTACAATGAGCAGTTCTTC. Its translation is CASSLDLGDAYNEQFF.

The J gene is TRBJ1-1, the V gene TRBV12-3 or TRBV12-4, with 8 bases matching TRBD1. J lost 5 bases, V lost 8 bases, and 7 bases had no gene match. The CDR3 spans 13 residues. The CDR3: CASCQYRGTEAFF. In DNA, the CDR3 is TGTGCCAGCTGTCAATACAGGGGGACTGAAGCTTTCTTT.

This clonotype was observed a handful of times. J is TRBJ2-2 and V is TRBV7-9; possibly TRBD1 for D (7 bases). Trimming took off 4 bases at V and 4 bases at J, with 10 bases between the two ends. The CDR3 runs 14 residues. Germline V CDR1 and CDR2: SEHNR, FQNEAQ (reference sequence). The CDR3 region is CASSSQGGTGELFF. The CDR3 DNA reads TGTGCCAGCAGCTCTCAGGGGGGCACCGGGGAGCTGTTTTTT.

The table lists this clonotype with many counts. The CDR3 sequence: CASSSPSGQVSYNEQFF. The CDR3 DNA reads TGTGCCAGCAGTTCCCCGTCGGGACAGGTCTCCTACAATGAGCAGTTCTTC. The chain employs TRBV6-2 or TRBV6-3 and TRBJ2-1; 8 nucleotides agree with TRBD1. The CDR3 sequence is 17 residues long. Germline CDR1 and CDR2: MNHEY and SVGEGT. V was pared by 4 bases and J by 0 bases, with 8 bases of the junction left unmatched.

This clonotype was picked up many times. This chain links TRBV20-1 with TRBJ2-1; TRBD1 is a possible D gene (6 bases). The CDR3 length is 15 residues. Germline CDR1 and CDR2: DFQATT and SNEGSKA (reference sequence). Trimming shortened V by 0 bases and J by 2 bases, and 11 bases separated the two germline ends. The CDR3 DNA reads as TGCAGTGCTAGAGATGTGGGGGCGGCCTACAATGAGCAGTTCTTC. It specifies CSARDVGAAYNEQFF.

This clonotype has at least ten counts. J is TRBJ2-1 and V is TRBV4-1; maybe TRBD2 (6 bases). V was pared by 2 bases and J by 10 bases, with 21 bases between. CDR3 length equals 16 residues. Germline CDR1 and CDR2: MGHRA and YSYEKL. As DNA, the CDR3 is TGCGCCAGCAGCCAACTTGATATGGGACTCCCCCGCGAGCAGTTCTTC. This gives the protein CASSQLDMGLPREQFF.

The chain has TRBV29-1 and TRBJ2-1, with TRBD1 identical over 8 bases. V lost 5 bases to trimming and J lost 3 bases; unmatched junction nucleotides: 9. CDR1 is SQVTM, CDR2 ANQGSEA, per germline. The CDR3 has 15 amino acids. The CDR3 here is CSVLTGTGDYNEQFF. The CDR3 bases are TGCAGCGTTTTAACCGGGACAGGAGACTACAATGAGCAGTTCTTC.

This clonotype was detected ten times or more. The rearrangement links TRBV12-3 or TRBV12-4 to TRBJ2-5, with D perhaps matching TRBD1 or TRBD2 (5 bases each). This CDR3 comprises 15 residues. Trimming stripped 2 bases from V and 2 bases from J, with 12 bases between. The CDR3 loop reads CASSLWGTGQETQYF. In DNA form, the CDR3 reads TGTGCCAGCAGTTTATGGGGGACCGGTCAAGAGACCCAGTACTTC.

This clonotype has ten or more counts. This rearrangement joins TRBV4-1 to TRBJ1-2; no clear D gene. This CDR3 spans 16 amino acids. V lost 0 bases, J lost 3 bases, and 14 bases lay in between. In germline, CDR1 is MGHRA, CDR2 YSYEKL. DNA of the CDR3: TGCGCCAGCAGCCAAGAAACCGACGGGATTTACTATGGCTACACCTTC. Protein: CASSQETDGIYYGYTF.

This clonotype was observed a few times. J is TRBJ2-1 and V is TRBV7-2; possibly TRBD2 for D (5 bases). In germline, CDR1 is SGHTA, CDR2 FQGNSA. The CDR3 sequence is 12 residues long. Trimming took off 4 bases at V and 9 bases at J, with 10 bases between the two ends. As DNA, the CDR3 is TGTGCCAGCAGCTCAGTTGGGAGTGAGCAGTTCTTC. Encoded protein: CASSSVGSEQFF.

V gene TRBV6-5 combines with J gene TRBJ1-2; D is ambiguous. Germline CDR1 is MNHEY and CDR2 is SVGAGI. The ends were cut back, 6 bases at V and 8 bases at J, with 19 bases in the middle. This CDR3 is 14 amino acids long. CDR3 coding DNA: TGTGCCAGCAGCACTCAGCCGGGTATAGGGGGCTACACCTTC. The encoded protein is CASSTQPGIGGYTF.

Note on this clonotype: This could be a read error, since a much larger clone is one nucleotide away. CDR3 in amino acids: CASSSSGGNIQYF. CDR3 coding DNA: TGTGCCAGCTCATCGTCCGGGGGAAACATTCAGTACTTC. This chain uses TRBV18 with TRBJ2-4; TRBD2 might be the D (6 bases). The germline V gene has CDR1 KGHSH and CDR2 LQKENI. Trimming stripped 5 bases from V and 6 bases from J, with 11 bases between. CDR3 length: 13 residues.

This clonotype has a single count. CDR3 residues: CASNRQGYDQPQHF. CDR3 coding DNA: TGTGCCAGCAACCGACAGGGGTACGATCAGCCCCAGCATTTT. The chain joins TRBV12-3 or TRBV12-4 to TRBJ1-5; 8 bases line up with TRBD1. V was clipped by 7 bases and J by 5 bases; unmatched bases: 7. The CDR3 is made up of 14 amino acids.

This clonotype was observed at least ten times. The chain combines TRBV7-9 with TRBJ2-7; D is undetermined. The length of the CDR3 is 14 residues. CDR1 is SEHNR and CDR2 is FQNEAQ in the germline V gene (reference sequence). Trimming removed 1 base at V and 5 bases at J, with 12 bases between. The CDR3 nucleotides read TGTGCCAGCAGCTTAGTCCTCGGTGCAAACGAGCAGTACTTC. Protein product: CASSLVLGANEQYF.

This clonotype appeared a few times. The chain is built from TRBV28 and TRBJ2-7, with 12 positions matching TRBD2. Germline lookup yields CDR1 MDHEN and CDR2 SYDVKM. There are 15 residues in the CDR3. J gave up 3 bases and V 6 bases, and 6 bases lay outside the gene matches. CDR3 region: CASSVTSGRIYEQYF. The CDR3 DNA is TGTGCCAGCAGCGTTACTAGCGGGAGGATCTACGAGCAGTACTTC.

The rearrangement links TRBV20-1 to TRBJ1-5, with TRBD1 identical over 7 bases. The V gene's germline CDR1 is DFQATT and CDR2 SNEGSKA (reference sequence). Trimming cost V 3 bases and J 7 bases; bases outside gene matches: 12. The CDR3 is 15 amino acids. This chain's CDR3 is CSASRWAGGGQPQHF. CDR3 sequence (DNA): TGCAGTGCTAGTAGGTGGGCAGGGGGAGGACAGCCCCAGCATTTT.

J is TRBJ2-3 and V is TRBV20-1; TRBD1 is a possible D gene (5 bases). There are 14 residues in the CDR3. The germline V and J ends were trimmed by 3 bases and 6 bases, with 16 bases remaining between them. Per germline, CDR1 DFQATT and CDR2 SNEGSKA (reference sequence). The CDR3 nucleotides read TGCAGTGCTAGCTTGCAGGGTAGTCGGGATACGCAGTATTTT. It codes for CSASLQGSRDTQYF.

The rearrangement links TRBV7-3 to TRBJ2-5; no clear D gene. Trimming took 4 bases from V and 6 from J, leaving 12 bases between them. This CDR3 has 13 residues. The germline V gene has CDR1 SGHTA and CDR2 FQGTGA. The CDR3 here is CASSYKGGQTQYF. The CDR3 DNA sequence: TGTGCCAGCAGCTACAAGGGTGGTCAGACCCAGTACTTC.

This clonotype was seen more than once but under ten times. The chain couples TRBV20-1 to TRBJ1-1; D ambiguous. Germline CDR1 is DFQATT and CDR2 is SNEGSKA (reference sequence). The CDR3 has 14 amino acids. V lost 6 bases, J lost 2 bases, and 16 bases lay in between. Written as DNA, the CDR3 is TGCAGTGCCCTAACAGTCTTTGCCAACACTGAAGCTTTCTTT. Protein: CSALTVFANTEAFF.

This clonotype was seen at least ten times. This sequence joins TRBV10-3 and TRBJ2-1; 10 bases map to TRBD2. Trimming cost V 6 bases and J 7 bases; bases outside gene matches: 3. Per the germline V gene, CDR1 is ENHRY and CDR2 is SYGVKD. CDR3 length: 13 amino acids. The CDR3 nucleotides are TGTGCCATCAGGCTGACTAGCGGGAATGAGCAGTTCTTC. Its protein product is CAIRLTSGNEQFF.

Points on this clonotype: A much larger clone is a single base away; this may be a read error. The chain uses TRBV15 and TRBJ2-5; the match to TRBD2 covers 7 bases. CDR3 length: 15 residues. The J segment lost 11 bases and the V segment lost 0 bases, leaving 12 bases of the junction unmatched. Germline values: CDR1 LNHNV, CDR2 YYDKDF (reference sequence). The CDR3 nucleotides read TGTGCCACCAGCAGAGATAGTGGACTAGTGAATGAGCAGTACTTC. Protein: CATSRDSGLVNEQYF. Supplemented by reference TRBV15 and TRBJ2-5, the full variable domain reads DAMVIQNPRYQVTQFGKPVTLSCSQTLNHNVMYWYQQKSSQAPKLLFHYYDKDFNNEADTPDNFQSRRPNTSFCFLDIRSPGLGDTAMYLCATSRDSGLVNEQYFGPGTRLLVL.

This chain joins TRBV20-1 and TRBJ2-5, with 13 bases matching TRBD2. The CDR3 is 18 amino acids. CDR1 is DFQATT and CDR2 is SNEGSKA in the germline V gene (reference sequence). V lost 3 bases and J lost 1; bases outside the gene matches: 11. The DNA of the CDR3 is TGCAGTGCTAGGTGGGAGTTGACTAGCGGGAGGCGCCAAGAGACCCAGTACTTC. This encodes CSARWELTSGRRQETQYF.

This clonotype was counted at least ten times. The chain couples TRBV12-3 or TRBV12-4 to TRBJ2-1; D may match TRBD1 or TRBD2 (5 bases each). The CDR3 extends over 13 amino acids. V was cut by 6 bases and J by 9 bases, with 15 bases left in between. The CDR3 here is CASRTRESGEQFF. For the CDR3, the DNA is TGTGCCAGCAGAACCAGGGAGTCAGGTGAGCAGTTCTTC.

In this sample, this clonotype turned up many times. The chain uses TRBV12-3 or TRBV12-4 and TRBJ2-1; 9 bases line up with TRBD2. J lost 4 bases, V lost 10 bases, and 8 bases had no gene match. The CDR3 extends over 14 amino acids. For the CDR3, the DNA is TGTGCCACCACCGCTAGCGGGGTTTACAATGAGCAGTTCTTC. Its protein product is CATTASGVYNEQFF.

The chain links TRBV29-1 to TRBJ2-1; TRBD1 agrees at 7 bases. The CDR3 is made up of 12 amino acids. The germline V gene encodes CDR1 SQVTM and CDR2 ANQGSEA. Trimming cost V 7 bases and J 7 bases; bases outside gene matches: 7. The chain's CDR3 is CSGSGTVNEQFF. CDR3 DNA sequence: TGCAGCGGTTCCGGGACAGTTAATGAGCAGTTCTTC.

The chain uses TRBV3-1 and TRBJ2-5, with 10 bases lining up with TRBD2. Germline-derived CDR1 and CDR2 are LGHDT and YNNKEL (reference sequence). Trimming at V came to 4 bases and at J to 2 bases, leaving 10 bases not matched to a gene. The CDR3 loop spans 17 amino acids. The CDR3 sequence: CASSPRGSGRAQETQYF. Written as DNA, the CDR3 is TGTGCCAGCAGCCCCCGGGGAAGCGGGAGGGCTCAAGAGACCCAGTACTTC.

This clonotype was found many times. The gene calls are TRBV6-1 and TRBJ2-7; 9 bases align to TRBD1. The ends lost 2 bases at V and 8 bases at J; junction bases unmatched: 13. Germline CDR1 is MNHNS and CDR2 is SASEGT. The CDR3 contains 16 residues. The CDR3 region is CASSEYPGTGLQKQYF. The CDR3, as DNA: TGTGCCAGCAGTGAATATCCGGGGACAGGGCTACAGAAGCAGTACTTC.

This rearrangement joins TRBV20-1 to TRBJ2-3; TRBD2 matches at 8 bases. CDR3 length: 17 residues. The junction had 13 bases not matched to a gene; V was cut back by 3 bases and J by 2 bases. Looked up from germline, CDR1 is DFQATT and CDR2 is SNEGSKA (reference sequence). The CDR3 nucleotides are TGCAGTGCTAGTAATCGAGCGGGAGCACCCTACACAGATACGCAGTATTTT. Its translation: CSASNRAGAPYTDTQYF.

This clonotype came up many times. Here the CDR3 reads CSLQPGMGQRNEQFF. The CDR3 DNA reads TGCAGCCTACAACCGGGCATGGGACAGCGAAATGAGCAGTTCTTC. The chain is built from TRBV20-1 and TRBJ2-1; TRBD1 aligns across 7 bases. CDR3 length: 15 amino acids. Germline CDR1 and CDR2: DFQATT and SNEGSKA (reference sequence).

This chain connects TRBV7-9 to TRBJ2-5; D gene ambiguous. The J call may be in error: the DNA end matches TRBJ2-7 better. Germline assignment: CDR1 SEHNR and CDR2 FQNEAQ (reference sequence). The CDR3 is 14 amino acids. The CDR3 DNA reads TGTGCCAGCAGCCTCACCACGGACGGCTACGAGCAGTACTTC. Amino acids: CASSLTTDGYEQYF.

V is TRBV12-3 or TRBV12-4 and J is TRBJ2-3; D may be TRBD1 or TRBD2 (5 bases each). Deletions cut 6 bases from V and 1 base from J, with 14 bases between. The CDR3 covers 15 residues. The CDR3 DNA follows: TGTGCCAGCAGGCTATCGGGGCAGCGCACAGATACGCAGTATTTT. The encoded protein is CASRLSGQRTDTQYF.

The rearrangement uses TRBV4-2 and TRBJ2-3; D not resolved. V was shortened by 4 bases and J by 0 bases, with 14 bases between the two germline ends. This CDR3 is built from 16 residues. Per the germline V gene, CDR1 is LGHNA and CDR2 is YNFKEQ. CDR3 nucleotides: TGTGCCAGCAGCCGCTTAACCACCATCAGCACAGATACGCAGTATTTT. This translates into CASSRLTTISTDTQYF.